The next 21 T cell receptor beta chains were all read from a single sample in a study of shared clonotypes between healthy human individuals. Data came from immunoSEQ multiplex PCR; TCRdb stores just in-frame clones and leaves some out. The table includes some 2 million clones, approximately 94% detected once. CD8 cells classed as naive were CD45RO-negative and positively selected for CCR7, excluding terminally differentiated effector memory CD45RA+ cells. Material for sequencing was naive CD8+ T cells sorted from blood. These receptors were obtained from a young man in good health.

The J gene is TRBJ1-6, the V gene TRBV4-1, with D perhaps TRBD1 (5 bases). CDR3 length: 17 residues. V was shortened by 1 base and J by 1 base, with 11 bases between the two germline ends. Germline lookup yields CDR1 MGHRA and CDR2 YSYEKL. The CDR3 sequence is CASSQATGGSYNSPLHF. The CDR3 DNA reads TGCGCCAGCAGCCAAGCAACGGGGGGGTCCTATAATTCACCCCTCCACTTT.

In the case of this clone: This sample also contains other DNA sequences that code for the same CDR3. V usage is TRBV5-1 and J usage is TRBJ1-5; D is unresolved. Trimming left V 2 bases short and J 2 bases short, with 8 bases between. Germline CDR1 and CDR2: SGHRS and YFSETQ. The CDR3 extends over 14 amino acids. In DNA, the CDR3 is TGCGCCAGCAGCTTCTCGGGAGGCAATCAGCCCCAGCATTTT. It translates to CASSFSGGNQPQHF. Full variable domain (rest looked up from reference TRBV5-1 and TRBJ1-5): KAGVTQTPRYLIKTRGQQVTLSCSPISGHRSVSWYQQTPGQGLQFLFEYFSETQRNKGNFPGRFSGRQFSNSRSEMNVSTLELGDSALYLCASSFSGGNQPQHFGDGTRLSIL.

This chain joins TRBV27 and TRBJ2-7, with a possible D match to TRBD1 (6 bases). The CDR3 is 14 residues long. The germline CDR1 and CDR2 sequences are MNHEY and SMNVEV (reference sequence). V was clipped by 2 bases and J by 7 bases, with 15 bases between them. This CDR3 reads CASSLRQAFGEQYF. The CDR3 DNA reads TGTGCCAGCAGTTTACGACAGGCCTTTGGAGAGCAGTACTTC.

CDR3 loop: CASSGIAGAGYEQYF. CDR3 bases: TGTGCCAGCAGCGGGATAGCGGGAGCGGGCTACGAGCAGTACTTC. The rearrangement joins TRBV5-6 to TRBJ2-7; 9 nucleotides match TRBD2. The germline V gene has CDR1 SGHDT and CDR2 YYEEEE. The CDR3 is 15 residues long. V was pared by 4 bases and J by 3 bases, with 8 bases of the junction left unmatched. The whole variable domain, filled in from reference TRBV5-6 and TRBJ2-7, reads DAGVTQSPTHLIKTRGQQVTLRCSPKSGHDTVSWYQQALGQGPQFIFQYYEEEERQRGNFPDRFSGHQFPNYSSELNVNALLLGDSALYLCASSGIAGAGYEQYFGPGTRLTVT.

This chain connects TRBV4-1 to TRBJ2-3, with D perhaps TRBD2 (5 bases). The CDR3 extends over 14 amino acids. The ends were cut back, 3 bases at V and 6 bases at J, with 13 bases in the middle. The germline V gene encodes CDR1 MGHRA and CDR2 YSYEKL. The CDR3 bases are TGCGCCAGCAGCCAGTATGAGGGTCGGGATACGCAGTATTTT. Protein sequence: CASSQYEGRDTQYF.

This clone has just one count. The CDR3 spells CATSRDLAGGENGYTF. The CDR3 coding sequence is TGTGCCACCAGCAGAGATCTCGCGGGGGGTGAAAATGGCTACACCTTC. This rearrangement joins TRBV15 to TRBJ1-2, with D possibly matching TRBD1 (5 bases). This CDR3 spans 16 amino acids. CDR1 is LNHNV and CDR2 is YYDKDF in the germline V gene (reference sequence). Trimming left V 0 bases short and J 6 bases short, with 17 bases between.

V gene TRBV21-1 combines with J gene TRBJ1-2; the D call of TRBD1 is as the table states it, not checked on the DNA. TRBV21-1 is reported as a pseudogene. CDR3 size: 13 residues. CDR3 residues: CASTNGVRGGYTF. Here the CDR3 DNA reads TGTGCCAGCACCAACGGCGTCAGGGGGGGCTACACCTTC.

This rearrangement joins TRBV6-5 to TRBJ2-7; weak D call: TRBD2 (5 bases). CDR1 is MNHEY and CDR2 is SVGAGI in the germline V gene. The CDR3 spans 13 residues. V lost 3 bases and J 3 bases, leaving 9 bases between the germline ends. CDR3 in amino acids: CASSYRTYYEQYF. The CDR3 coding sequence is TGTGCCAGCAGTTATCGGACTTACTACGAGCAGTACTTC.

This chain links TRBV28 with TRBJ2-7, with 8 bases aligning to TRBD1. V lost 5 bases, J lost 2 bases, and 11 bases stayed unmatched. The germline CDR1 and CDR2 sequences are MDHEN and SYDVKM. The CDR3 length is 16 residues. CDR3 region: CASSLNPGQGPYEQYF. CDR3 sequence (DNA): TGTGCCAGCAGTCTCAACCCCGGACAGGGCCCCTACGAGCAGTACTTC.

The chain carries TRBV9 and TRBJ1-2; D unclear. Per the germline V gene, CDR1 is SGDLS and CDR2 is YYNGEE. Deletions cut 5 bases from V and 4 bases from J, with 12 bases between. This CDR3 comprises 13 residues. The DNA of the CDR3 is TGTGCCAGCAGGGGAATGGGAGGCTATGGCTACACCTTC. As protein: CASRGMGGYGYTF.

J is TRBJ1-2 and V is TRBV10-3; D uncertain. This CDR3 contains 16 residues. Trimming shortened V by 2 bases and J by 4 bases, and 17 bases separated the two germline ends. Per the germline V gene, CDR1 is ENHRY and CDR2 is SYGVKD. DNA of the CDR3: TGTGCCATCAGTGAGAGCCCCACCGATTCTACCTATGGCTACACCTTC. Translated, it gives CAISESPTDSTYGYTF.

The genes are TRBV5-4 and TRBJ2-1; TRBD1 is a possible D gene (6 bases). Germline V CDR1 and CDR2: SGHNT, YYREEE (reference sequence). The CDR3 totals 16 residues. V was trimmed by 0 bases and J by 8 bases, leaving 18 bases between them. CDR3 sequence (DNA): TGTGCCAGCAGCTTGGTATTCAGTGTTGAGGGGGATGAGCAGTTCTTC. It is translated as CASSLVFSVEGDEQFF.

The chain couples TRBV4-2 to TRBJ2-1, with TRBD2 as a possible D gene (6 bases). V lost 0 bases to trimming and J lost 0 bases, with 12 bases between them. The germline V gene encodes CDR1 LGHNA and CDR2 YNFKEQ. The CDR3 is 17 amino acids. The DNA for the CDR3 is TGTGCCAGCAGCCAAGAGCCTAGCGCTTCCTCCTACAATGAGCAGTTCTTC. It specifies CASSQEPSASSYNEQFF.

The chain links TRBV6-5 to TRBJ2-1, with 10 positions matching TRBD2. The CDR3 has 15 amino acids. The germline CDR1 and CDR2 sequences are MNHEY and SVGAGI. After removal of 6 bases from V and 3 bases from J, the junction contained 5 bases not matched to a gene. The CDR3 spells CASRDGLADYNEQFF. The CDR3 DNA sequence: TGTGCCAGCAGGGACGGACTAGCGGACTACAATGAGCAGTTCTTC.

The chain combines TRBV10-3 with TRBJ1-6, with no clear D. V lost 3 bases to trimming and J lost 7 bases, with 10 bases between them. There are 14 residues in the CDR3. The germline gives CDR1 ENHRY, CDR2 SYGVKD. Here the CDR3 DNA reads TGTGCCATCAGTGATCCGAAAATCAATTCACCCCTCCACTTT. Protein: CAISDPKINSPLHF.

The chain employs TRBV27 and TRBJ2-3; D gene ambiguous. The CDR3 extends over 11 amino acids. Trimming shortened V by 5 bases and J by 7 bases, and 7 bases separated the two germline ends. Germline CDR1 reads MNHEY; CDR2 reads SMNVEV (reference sequence). This chain's CDR3 is CASSPGNTQYF. The CDR3 DNA sequence: TGTGCCAGCAGTCCTGGTAATACGCAGTATTTT.

The rearrangement joins TRBV5-6 to TRBJ1-1; perhaps TRBD1 as D (5 bases). V lost 3 bases and J 11 bases, leaving 14 bases between the germline ends. CDR3 size: 12 residues. Germline V gene data show CDR1 as SGHDT and CDR2 as YYEEEE. The CDR3 DNA follows: TGTGCCAGCAGCTGGGGGGATGGTTGGGCTTTCTTT. It translates to CASSWGDGWAFF.

The chain is built from TRBV4-1 and TRBJ2-3, with D uncertain. Trimming shortened V by 0 bases and J by 1 base, and 14 bases separated the two germline ends. The germline V gene has CDR1 MGHRA and CDR2 YSYEKL. This CDR3 is built from 17 residues. The CDR3 spells CASSQDGVARGTDTQYF. Here the CDR3 DNA reads TGCGCCAGCAGCCAAGATGGGGTAGCTAGGGGCACAGATACGCAGTATTTT.

Regarding this clone: This same CDR3 is encoded by further DNA sequences in the sample. The chain combines TRBV20-1 with TRBJ2-7; TRBD1 is a possible D gene (5 bases). CDR3 length: 11 residues. Trimming pared 6 bases from V and 2 bases from J, leaving 8 bases between. Germline CDR1 DFQATT, CDR2 SNEGSKA (reference sequence). In nucleotides, the CDR3 is TGCAGTGCGACAGATACCTACGAGCAGTACTTC. Residues: CSATDTYEQYF.

V usage is TRBV5-6 and J usage is TRBJ2-7; TRBD1 is a possible D gene (6 bases). CDR3 length: 13 residues. Germline V gene data show CDR1 as SGHDT and CDR2 as YYEEEE. Trimming took off 4 bases at V and 5 bases at J, with 13 bases between the two ends. DNA of the CDR3: TGTGCCAGCAGCAGGCTGGGGGCCCACGAGCAGTACTTC. Translation gives CASSRLGAHEQYF.

This rearrangement joins TRBV5-6 to TRBJ2-5; TRBD2 aligns across 8 bases. CDR3 length equals 15 residues. Germline-derived CDR1 and CDR2 are SGHDT and YYEEEE. J gave up 2 bases and V 3 bases, and 6 bases lay outside the gene matches. CDR3 DNA: TGTGCCAGCAGCTGGGGTAGCGGGGCTCAAGAGACCCAGTACTTC. Protein sequence: CASSWGSGAQETQYF.